Each of the 25 T cell receptor beta chains below was sequenced from the same sample in a study of blood T cell repertoires in COVID-19. Clones were sequenced by immunoSEQ multiplex PCR, and TCRdb holds only the in-frame ones, with some missing. The table includes roughly 220,000 clones, 80% to 90% detected once. The source material was peripheral blood. Source of these receptors: a woman in her 40s who had recovered from COVID-19.

The gene calls are TRBV11-3 and TRBJ2-3; 11 nucleotides line up with TRBD2. From germline, CDR1 is SGHNT and CDR2 YENEEA. This CDR3 comprises 19 residues. The ends lost 5 bases at V and 2 bases at J; junction bases unmatched: 15. This CDR3 is CASSPRSRLAGGYTDTQYF. The CDR3 DNA follows: TGTGCCAGCAGCCCGAGGTCAAGGCTAGCGGGGGGCTACACAGATACGCAGTATTTT.

This clone was seen only once. The chain couples TRBV5-4 to TRBJ2-2, with D perhaps TRBD2 (6 bases). The CDR3 consists of 15 residues. Trimming removed 0 bases from V and 4 bases from J, with 10 bases in between. Germline-derived CDR1 and CDR2 are SGHNT and YYREEE (reference sequence). CDR3 in amino acids: CASSLDSGVTGELFF. CDR3 in DNA: TGTGCCAGCAGCTTGGATTCGGGGGTCACCGGGGAGCTGTTTTTT.

This chain uses TRBV3-1 (or the pseudogene TRBV3-2) with TRBJ2-4; TRBD2 aligns across 10 bases. The V gene's germline CDR1 is LGHDT and CDR2 YNNKEL (reference sequence). Trimming at V came to 2 bases and at J to 0 bases, leaving 16 bases not matched to a gene. This CDR3 has 21 residues. The chain's CDR3 is CASSQYFRLAGLKVAKNIQYF. The CDR3 nucleotides read TGTGCCAGCAGCCAATACTTCAGACTAGCGGGTCTCAAAGTAGCCAAAAACATTCAGTACTTC.

The genes are TRBV5-5 and TRBJ2-7; unclear D gene. With 3 bases removed from V and 0 bases from J, the gap between germline ends came to 10 bases. Germline lookup yields CDR1 SGHKS and CDR2 YYEKEE (reference sequence). The CDR3 consists of 14 residues. The chain's CDR3 is CASSWAQLSYEQYF. DNA for the CDR3: TGTGCCAGCAGCTGGGCCCAGCTCTCCTACGAGCAGTACTTC.

V is TRBV12-5 and J is TRBJ1-2, with D maybe TRBD1 (5 bases). The V end lost 6 bases, the J end lost 8 bases, and 16 bases lay between the germline ends. The CDR3 has 13 amino acids. Germline loops: CDR1 LGHNT, CDR2 FRNRAP. The CDR3 here is CASGVGAGVGYTF. CDR3 sequence (DNA): TGTGCTAGTGGCGTAGGGGCGGGGGTCGGCTACACCTTC. Full variable domain (outside the CDR3, taken from reference TRBV12-5 and TRBJ1-2): DARVTQTPRHKVTEMGQEVTMRCQPILGHNTVFWYRQTMMQGLELLAYFRNRAPLDDSGMPKDRFSAEMPDATLATLKIQPSEPRDSAVYFCASGVGAGVGYTFGSGTRLTVV.

This clone was recorded only once. This chain uses TRBV9 with TRBJ1-1; D call uncertain. CDR1 and CDR2 (germline): SGDLS, YYNGEE. Between the trimmed V and J ends, which lost 4 bases and 4 bases, there was a span of 17 bases. The CDR3 is 15 amino acids. CDR3 coding DNA: TGTGCCAGCAGCCCCCTTGACTCCCTGCGCACTGAAGCTTTCTTT. This encodes CASSPLDSLRTEAFF.

J is TRBJ2-1 and V is TRBV9; TRBD2 agrees at 8 bases. The CDR3 has 16 residues. Germline assignment: CDR1 SGDLS and CDR2 YYNGEE. The ends lost 3 bases at V and 5 bases at J; junction bases unmatched: 10. CDR3 loop: CASSAPRTSRNNEQFF. DNA for the CDR3: TGTGCCAGCAGCGCACCACGGACTAGCAGAAACAATGAGCAGTTCTTC.

The gene calls are TRBV3-1 (or the pseudogene TRBV3-2) and TRBJ1-4, with D maybe TRBD1 (5 bases). The V gene's germline CDR1 is LGHDT and CDR2 YNNKEL (reference sequence). This CDR3 is built from 15 residues. V was cut by 5 bases and J by 4 bases, with 14 bases left in between. DNA of the CDR3: TGTGCCAGCAGCGTACGGGGGGGAGATAATGAAAAACTGTTTTTT. Protein: CASSVRGGDNEKLFF.

The rearrangement links TRBV3-1 (or the pseudogene TRBV3-2) to TRBJ2-1, with D tentatively TRBD2 (6 bases). This CDR3 is built from 17 residues. Per the germline V gene, CDR1 is LGHDT and CDR2 is YNNKEL (reference sequence). Trimming took off 4 bases at V and 0 bases at J, with 16 bases between the two ends. The CDR3 sequence: CASSPHRVGGSYNEQFF. The CDR3 nucleotides read TGTGCCAGCAGCCCACACCGGGTGGGGGGCTCCTACAATGAGCAGTTCTTC.

The V call is TRBV6-2 or TRBV6-3, the J call TRBJ2-7, with TRBD2 identical over 9 bases. Germline CDR1 is MNHEY and CDR2 is SVGEGT. Trimming removed 2 bases from V and 0 bases from J; junction bases left unmatched: 5. The CDR3 covers 16 residues. The CDR3 nucleotides are TGTGCCAGCAGTTACCTTAGCGGGGGTCTCTCCTACGAGCAGTACTTC. Translating gives CASSYLSGGLSYEQYF.

This sequence joins TRBV12-5 and TRBJ1-1; TRBD1 agrees at 7 bases. CDR3 length: 14 residues. The germline gives CDR1 LGHNT, CDR2 FRNRAP. The J segment lost 2 bases and the V segment lost 5 bases, leaving 5 bases of the junction unmatched. CDR3 nucleotides: TGTGCTAGTGGTACCCGGGACAGTAACACTGAAGCTTTCTTT. Translation gives CASGTRDSNTEAFF.

This rearrangement joins TRBV5-3 to TRBJ1-1; 9 bases match TRBD1. TRBV5-3 is known as an ORF, though its function is uncertain. J was trimmed by 3 bases and V by 4 bases; bases with no gene match: 10. The CDR3 sequence is 16 residues long. In nucleotides, the CDR3 is TGTGCCAGAAGCGTCGGACAGGGGCGGATAGACACTGAAGCTTTCTTT. Residues: CARSVGQGRIDTEAFF.

The genes are TRBV7-2 and TRBJ1-3, with D maybe TRBD1 (5 bases). V was clipped by 3 bases and J by 3 bases, with 9 bases between them. The CDR3 has 14 amino acids. Looked up from germline, CDR1 is SGHTA and CDR2 is FQGNSA. The CDR3 here is CASSFSGFGNTIYF. CDR3 bases: TGTGCCAGCAGCTTCTCAGGGTTTGGAAACACCATATATTTT.

The genes are TRBV27 and TRBJ1-5; 8 bases line up with TRBD1. Per the germline V gene, CDR1 is MNHEY and CDR2 is SMNVEV (reference sequence). The junction had 16 bases not matched to a gene; V was cut back by 4 bases and J by 8 bases. This CDR3 region has 17 residues. CDR3 sequence (DNA): TGTGCCAGCAGTTCAAGGCGGGACAGGAATCCCGGGAAGCCCCAGCATTTT. Its protein product is CASSSRRDRNPGKPQHF.

The chain links TRBV7-3 to TRBJ2-2, with 10 bases matching TRBD2. Germline V gene data show CDR1 as SGHTA and CDR2 as FQGTGA. The CDR3 consists of 18 residues. J was trimmed by 1 base and V by 5 bases; bases with no gene match: 10. The CDR3 DNA reads as TGTGCCAGCAGCCCCCTTGGACTAGCGGAACGGAACACCGGGGAGCTGTTTTTT. Amino acid sequence: CASSPLGLAERNTGELFF.

The chain links TRBV12-5 to TRBJ2-5; the match to TRBD2 covers 8 bases. Unmatched junction bases numbered 12, after V lost 1 base and J lost 5 bases. The CDR3 is made up of 17 amino acids. CDR1 and CDR2 (germline): LGHNT, FRNRAP. This CDR3 is CASGLAAGGRMMETQYF. The CDR3 bases are TGTGCTAGTGGTTTGGCCGCGGGGGGCCGGATGATGGAGACCCAGTACTTC.

The rearrangement links TRBV5-6 to TRBJ1-5; D uncertain. The CDR3 extends over 15 amino acids. Per germline, CDR1 SGHDT and CDR2 YYEEEE. Trimming took 1 base from V and 0 from J, leaving 8 bases between them. The CDR3 region has the DNA TGTGCCAGCAGCTTGACGGGGTATAGCAATCAGCCCCAGCATTTT. Protein product: CASSLTGYSNQPQHF.

V is TRBV24-1 and J is TRBJ2-5, with 8 bases that match TRBD1. V lost 3 bases to trimming and J lost 7 bases; unmatched junction nucleotides: 9. The CDR3 covers 15 residues. Germline V gene lookup returns CDR1 KGHDR and CDR2 SFDVKD. CDR3 bases: TGTGCCACCAGTGATCGGCAGGGGGCAAGCGGGACCCAGTACTTC. It yields the protein CATSDRQGASGTQYF.

The chain joins TRBV7-8 to TRBJ1-2; D possibly corresponds to TRBD1 (5 bases). The germline gives CDR1 SGHVS, CDR2 FQNEAQ. V lost 0 bases and J lost 7, with 15 bases in between. The CDR3 covers 15 residues. CDR3 protein: CASSLALAREGGYTF. CDR3 DNA sequence: TGTGCCAGCAGCTTAGCGCTGGCCAGGGAGGGTGGCTACACCTTC.

This clone was picked up one time. The CDR3 nucleotides are TGCGCCAGCAGCCAAGATTGGGCCAGCCTGTTGAACACTGAAGCTTTCTTT. Translating it yields CASSQDWASLLNTEAFF. The genes are TRBV4-3 and TRBJ1-1; D gene ambiguous. The CDR3 is 17 residues long. The germline V gene encodes CDR1 LGHNA and CDR2 YSLEER. The ends were cut back, 0 bases at V and 0 bases at J, with 14 bases in the middle.

The chain carries TRBV5-6 and TRBJ2-7; tentatively, D is TRBD2 (6 bases). This CDR3 spans 15 amino acids. The V gene's germline CDR1 is SGHDT and CDR2 YYEEEE. The V end lost 1 base, the J end lost 5 bases, and 16 bases lay between the germline ends. The CDR3: CASSLYPGPGDEQYF. CDR3 in DNA: TGTGCCAGCAGCTTGTACCCGGGGCCGGGAGACGAGCAGTACTTC.

The chain recombines TRBV14 with TRBJ1-5; no definite D call. The V gene lost 0 bases and the J gene lost 4 bases, with 13 bases spanning the gap. Germline V lookup: CDR1 SGHDN, CDR2 FVKESK. The CDR3 extends over 16 amino acids. CDR3 loop: CASSQDAGVRNQPQHF. The CDR3 DNA sequence: TGTGCCAGCAGCCAAGATGCCGGGGTAAGAAATCAGCCCCAGCATTTT.

The chain couples TRBV3-1 (or the pseudogene TRBV3-2) to TRBJ2-1, with 8 nucleotides matching TRBD1. The CDR3 runs to 15 residues. J lost 5 bases, V lost 1 base, and 4 bases had no gene match. Germline CDR1 is LGHDT and CDR2 is YNNKEL (reference sequence). The CDR3 loop reads CASSQGDRNDNEQFF. The CDR3 nucleotides read TGTGCCAGCAGCCAAGGGGACAGGAATGACAATGAGCAGTTCTTC.

The sample holds a few counts of this clone. The CDR3 is CASSYRALGELFF. The CDR3 coding sequence is TGTGCCAGCTCCTACAGGGCACTCGGGGAGCTGTTTTTT. The chain is built from TRBV18 and TRBJ2-2; D perhaps matches TRBD1 (6 bases). The CDR3 extends over 13 amino acids. Trimming took 6 bases from V and 7 from J, leaving 12 bases between them. Germline CDR1 and CDR2: KGHSH and LQKENI.

The rearrangement uses TRBV27 and TRBJ1-3; D is unclear. This CDR3 contains 13 residues. Per germline, CDR1 MNHEY and CDR2 SMNVEV (reference sequence). V lost 6 bases and J lost 4, with 10 bases in between. The CDR3 DNA reads TGTGCCAGCAGAGGATGGGCAGGAAACACCATATATTTT. This gives the protein CASRGWAGNTIYF.